The next 17 T cell receptor beta chains were all read from a single sample in a study of T cells in localized non-small cell lung cancer. TCRdb's table, derived via immunoSEQ multiplex PCR, lists solely in-frame clones and lacks some. This table holds under 35,000 clones, approximately 80% found once. This specimen consisted of peripheral blood, obtained before any cancer treatment. Source of these receptors: a male donor aged 60 or over with stage II squamous cell lung carcinoma.

This chain connects TRBV7-6 to TRBJ1-3; D is unresolved. Between the trimmed V and J ends, which lost 5 bases and 0 bases, there was a span of 20 bases. Germline CDR1 reads SGHVS; CDR2 reads FNYEAQ. The CDR3 has 18 amino acids. The DNA of the CDR3 is TGTGCCAGCAGCCGCCGGGAGCCGACTATGAGCTCTGGAAACACCATATATTTT. Translating gives CASSRREPTMSSGNTIYF.

A word on this clone: The junction shows a germline mismatch at one end, possibly a read error. At the DNA level, this CDR3 is encoded by other sequences in the same sample as well. V gene TRBV6-6 combines with J gene TRBJ1-1; D possibly corresponds to TRBD1 (5 bases). The CDR3 totals 15 residues. CDR1 and CDR2 (germline): MNHNY, SVGAGI (reference sequence). CDR3 nucleotide sequence: TGTGCTAGCAGTATTGGGCAGGGCTTCTATCCTGAAGCTTTCTTT. Residues: CASSIGQGFYPEAFF.

The chain has TRBV6-5 and TRBJ1-2, with a possible D match to TRBD1 (5 bases). The germline gives CDR1 MNHEY, CDR2 SVGAGI. The V end lost 6 bases, the J end lost 3 bases, and 11 bases lay between the germline ends. The CDR3 spans 13 residues. CDR3 loop: CASRPDSYYGYTF. DNA of the CDR3: TGTGCCAGCAGGCCTGACAGCTACTATGGCTACACCTTC.

V is TRBV5-1 and J is TRBJ2-5; TRBD1 agrees at 7 bases. The CDR3 length is 14 residues. Germline CDR1 reads SGHRS; CDR2 reads YFSETQ. J gave up 5 bases and V 2 bases, and 6 bases lay outside the gene matches. CDR3: CASSFGQAGETQYF. CDR3 bases: TGCGCCAGCAGCTTCGGACAGGCCGGTGAGACCCAGTACTTC. Variable domain in full (rest from reference TRBV5-1 and TRBJ2-5): KAGVTQTPRYLIKTRGQQVTLSCSPISGHRSVSWYQQTPGQGLQFLFEYFSETQRNKGNFPGRFSGRQFSNSRSEMNVSTLELGDSALYLCASSFGQAGETQYFGPGTRLLVL.

As regards this clone: A junction boundary mismatches the germline segment, possibly from a read error. Other DNA variants within this sample encode the same CDR3. V is TRBV6-1 and J is TRBJ1-1; the D is unclear. This CDR3 region has 13 residues. Germline loops: CDR1 MNHNS, CDR2 SASEGT. The CDR3 is CASSDNMNTEAFF. In DNA, the CDR3 is TGTGCCAGCAGTGATAATATGAACACCGAAGCTTTCTTT.

The CDR3 DNA is TGTGCCAGCAGCTTGGAGCCGGGCCCTTCTACCACCTTC. This codes for CASSLEPGPSTTF. The chain couples TRBV5-4 to TRBJ1-2; no clear D. Germline CDR1 is SGHNT and CDR2 is YYREEE (reference sequence). V lost 0 bases, J lost 13 bases, and 16 bases lay in between. The CDR3 is 13 amino acids.

The chain combines TRBV2 with TRBJ1-1; the match to TRBD1 covers 9 bases. Germline loops: CDR1 SNHLY, CDR2 FYNNEI. The J segment lost 5 bases and the V segment lost 6 bases, leaving 16 bases of the junction unmatched. The CDR3 is made up of 17 amino acids. Written as DNA, the CDR3 is TGTGCCAGCAGCCAAGCGCTTCCCGGGACAGGGAAAACTGAAGCTTTCTTT. This translates into CASSQALPGTGKTEAFF.

The chain combines TRBV19 with TRBJ2-3; 10 bases fit TRBD1. The CDR3 spans 16 residues. Losses at the gene ends were 4 bases for V and 0 bases for J; bases not matched to a gene: 4. Per the germline V gene, CDR1 is LNHDA and CDR2 is SQIVND (reference sequence). CDR3 DNA: TGTGCCAGTAGTACCCGACAGGGGGCGAGCACAGATACGCAGTATTTT. Its translation: CASSTRQGASTDTQYF. The variable domain in full, completed from reference TRBV19 and TRBJ2-3, reads DGGITQSPKYLFRKEGQNVTLSCEQNLNHDAMYWYRQDPGQGLRLIYYSQIVNDFQKGDIAEGYSVSREKKESFPLTVTSAQKNPTAFYLCASSTRQGASTDTQYFGPGTRLTVL.

This chain uses TRBV11-2 with TRBJ2-5; no reliable D call. V shed 0 bases and J shed 7 bases, with 9 bases lying between them. Germline V CDR1 and CDR2: SGHAT, FQNNGV. CDR3 length: 13 residues. CDR3: CASSLEGKTTQYF. The CDR3 region has the DNA TGTGCCAGCAGCTTAGAGGGCAAGACGACCCAGTACTTC.

The chain combines TRBV14 with TRBJ1-1; 8 nucleotides line up with TRBD1. The CDR3 spans 15 residues. CDR1 SGHDN and CDR2 FVKESK come from the germline V gene. V shed 1 base, J shed 4 bases, and the junction held 5 bases outside the gene matches. The CDR3 here is CASSQATGEGTEAFF. Written as DNA, the CDR3 is TGTGCCAGCAGCCAAGCGACAGGGGAGGGCACTGAAGCTTTCTTT.

The chain combines TRBV28 with TRBJ1-2; no clear D. This CDR3 region has 15 residues. The germline V and J ends were trimmed by 7 bases and 7 bases, with 22 bases remaining between them. Germline V lookup: CDR1 MDHEN, CDR2 SYDVKM. The CDR3 here is CASTSDRPQSGGYTF. CDR3 nucleotides: TGTGCCAGCACCTCTGATAGGCCGCAATCGGGTGGCTACACCTTC.

The chain carries TRBV19 and TRBJ2-1, with 9 nucleotides matching TRBD1. This CDR3 has 14 residues. The V gene's germline CDR1 is LNHDA and CDR2 SQIVND (reference sequence). Trimming at V came to 7 bases and at J to 9 bases, leaving 10 bases not matched to a gene. The CDR3 region is CASKRDREQTEQFF. The CDR3 region has the DNA TGTGCCAGTAAGCGGGACAGGGAGCAAACTGAGCAGTTCTTC.

V and J are TRBV11-2 and TRBJ2-3, with D uncertain. V dropped 0 bases and J dropped 1 base, with 2 bases sitting between them. This CDR3 contains 13 residues. Germline CDR1 is SGHAT and CDR2 is FQNNGV. CDR3 region: CASSLDGTDTQYF. CDR3 sequence (DNA): TGTGCCAGCAGCTTAGATGGCACAGATACGCAGTATTTT.

This clone was observed many times. The genes are TRBV9 and TRBJ1-5; D remains ambiguous. In germline, CDR1 is SGDLS, CDR2 YYNGEE. The V end lost 10 bases, the J end lost 2 bases, and 10 bases lay between the germline ends. This CDR3 has 12 residues. In nucleotides, the CDR3 is TGTGCCGGACTAATAGGCAATCAGCCCCAGCATTTT. It translates to CAGLIGNQPQHF. Complete variable domain (other parts from reference TRBV9 and TRBJ1-5): DSGVTQTPKHLITATGQRVTLRCSPRSGDLSVYWYQQSLDQGLQFLIQYYNGEERAKGNILERFSAQQFPDLHSELNLSSLELGDSALYFCAGLIGNQPQHFGDGTRLSIL.

This clone appeared once. J is TRBJ1-5 and V is TRBV2; D is unresolved. The germline gives CDR1 SNHLY, CDR2 FYNNEI. The V gene lost 7 bases and the J gene lost 3 bases, with 13 bases spanning the gap. The CDR3 has 14 amino acids. Here the CDR3 DNA reads TGTGCCAGCATCCTGGACGCCGACAATCAGCCCCAGCATTTT. Translating gives CASILDADNQPQHF.

The V gene is TRBV7-9, the J gene TRBJ1-1, with 7 bases fitting TRBD1. This CDR3 comprises 17 residues. Germline-derived CDR1 and CDR2 are SEHNR and FQNEAQ (reference sequence). Trimming cost V 7 bases and J 6 bases; bases outside gene matches: 20. CDR3 nucleotides: TGTGCCAGCACTCCCGATAGGGGGCGCCAGGGGTGGGCTGAAGCTTTCTTT. Encoded protein: CASTPDRGRQGWAEAFF. The whole variable domain, remainder taken from reference TRBV7-9 and TRBJ1-1, is DTGVSQNPRHKITKRGQNVTFRCDPISEHNRLYWYRQTLGQGPEFLTYFQNEAQLEKSRLLSDRFSAERPKGSFSTLEIQRTEQGDSAMYLCASTPDRGRQGWAEAFFGQGTRLTVV.

The gene calls are TRBV2 and TRBJ2-3; 9 positions agree with TRBD1. The CDR3 sequence is 14 residues long. Germline loops: CDR1 SNHLY, CDR2 FYNNEI. The V segment lost 6 bases and the J segment 5 bases; nucleotides outside the gene matches: 6. CDR3 bases: TGTGCCAGCAGAAGGGACAGGGACCGAGATACGCAGTATTTT. Translating it yields CASRRDRDRDTQYF.